This T cell receptor (beta chain) was captured in a study of blood T cell repertoires in COVID-19. Some clones are missing from TCRdb's copy, which holds only in-frame ones; the method was immunoSEQ multiplex PCR. The sample has roughly 200,000 clones, approximately 80% seen once. The CDR3 is made up of 14 amino acids. V shed 7 bases and J shed 5 bases, with 15 bases lying between them. The V gene's germline CDR1 is SNHLY and CDR2 FYNNEI. The rearrangement uses TRBV2 and TRBJ2-1; D might be TRBD2 (5 bases). The sequencing input was peripheral blood. This clonotype was sampled from a middle-aged woman with COVID-19, enrolled during active disease. The CDR3 region is CASKWSGIDNEQFF. The CDR3 coding sequence is TGTGCCAGCAAGTGGTCGGGGATTGACAATGAGCAGTTCTTC.